The clone carrying this TCR beta chain was found a few times. The antigen remains undetermined. Each CDR3 protein is one row after TCRdb ran MiXCR on the reads. The sample contains 230,000 or so distinct CDR3 sequences, approximately 38% of which appear only once. The data stem from a study of T cell repertoires in cytomegalovirus infection. Study details: HLA-B-restricted CMV epitopes that are well studied, plus recently identified HLA-C-restricted ones, were used by the study. An indication of both CMV infection and matching HLA type came from public TCR beta signatures.

CDR1 MNHEY and CDR2 SVGEGT come from the germline V gene. V was pared by 6 bases and J by 1 base, with 4 bases of the junction left unmatched. CDR3 length equals 14 residues. Sequenced material: CD8+ T cells from cultured PBMCs, taken from culture after CMV antigen stimulation. J is TRBJ1-1 and V is TRBV6-2 or TRBV6-3, with 8 bases lining up with TRBD1. The receptor was isolated from a human donor in good health (CMV status not recorded). Some clones in this sample may be carry-over from other donors' samples. The CDR3 sequence is CASRRGQGNTEAFF. CDR3 nucleotides: TGTGCCAGCAGACGCGGACAGGGGAACACTGAAGCTTTCTTT.